The sequence of this T cell receptor beta chain was determined in a study of regulatory T cells in long-lasting Graves disease. Study-level results: TRBV28, TRBJ1-2 and TRBJ2-5 emerged as the favored segments in persistent disease.

The ends were cut back, 3 bases at V and 4 bases at J, with 19 bases in the middle. The V gene's germline CDR1 is SGHDT and CDR2 YYEEEE. The CDR3 is made up of 16 amino acids. There are many counts of this clonotype. Antigen unknown. Indicated time point: newly diagnosed GD, antithyroid drugs for less than 3 months. TCR sequences were obtained from RNA taken from PBMCs. Relying on iRepertoire HTBI primers and Arm-PCR of CDR3 regions, the team built TCR beta libraries. Via MiXCR, TCRdb re-called the multiplex PCR reads, giving one row per CDR3 protein. The profile shows about 240,000 distinct CDR3 sequences, 20% of them singletons.

The V and J genes are TRBV5-6 and TRBJ1-2; unclear D gene. The sequence was obtained from a female donor with Graves disease. This material consisted of peripheral blood mononuclear cells (PBMCs), taken at new diagnosis, from a patient treated with antithyroid drugs. CDR3 sequence (DNA): TGTGCCAGCAGCTCTGGAGGTTCTCCTCCATCCTATGGCTACACCTTC. It is translated as CASSSGGSPPSYGYTF.